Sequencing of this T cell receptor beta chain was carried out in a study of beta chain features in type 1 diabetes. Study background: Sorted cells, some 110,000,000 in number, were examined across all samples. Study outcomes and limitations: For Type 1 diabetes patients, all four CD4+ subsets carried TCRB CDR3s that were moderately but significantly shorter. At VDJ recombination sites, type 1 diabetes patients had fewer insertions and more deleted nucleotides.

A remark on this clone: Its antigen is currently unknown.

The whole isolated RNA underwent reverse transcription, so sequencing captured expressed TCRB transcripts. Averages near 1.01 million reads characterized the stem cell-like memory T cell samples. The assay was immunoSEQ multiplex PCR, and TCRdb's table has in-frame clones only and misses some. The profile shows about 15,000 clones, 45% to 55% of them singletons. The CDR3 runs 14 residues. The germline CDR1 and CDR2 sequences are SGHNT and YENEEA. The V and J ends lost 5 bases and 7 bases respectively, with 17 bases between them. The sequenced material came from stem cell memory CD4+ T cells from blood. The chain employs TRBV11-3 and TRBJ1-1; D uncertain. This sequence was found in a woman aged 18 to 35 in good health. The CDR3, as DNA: TGTGCCAGCAGCCCTTGGCCAAGGGAGGGTGAAGCTTTCTTT. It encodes CASSPWPREGEAFF.